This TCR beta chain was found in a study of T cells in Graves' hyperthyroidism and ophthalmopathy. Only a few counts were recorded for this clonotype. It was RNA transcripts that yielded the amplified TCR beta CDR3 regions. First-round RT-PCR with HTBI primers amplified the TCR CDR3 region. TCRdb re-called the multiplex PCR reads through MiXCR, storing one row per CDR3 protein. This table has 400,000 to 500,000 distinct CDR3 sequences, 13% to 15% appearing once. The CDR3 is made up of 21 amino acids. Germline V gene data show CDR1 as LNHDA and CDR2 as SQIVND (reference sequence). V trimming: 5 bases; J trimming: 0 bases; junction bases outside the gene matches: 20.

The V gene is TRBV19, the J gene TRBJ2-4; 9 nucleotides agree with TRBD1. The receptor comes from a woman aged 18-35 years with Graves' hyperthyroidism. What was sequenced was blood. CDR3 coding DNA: TGTGCCAGTAGTCCAGGGACCAACCCCATATACAGGGGGCTAGCCAAAAACATTCAGTACTTC. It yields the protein CASSPGTNPIYRGLAKNIQYF.